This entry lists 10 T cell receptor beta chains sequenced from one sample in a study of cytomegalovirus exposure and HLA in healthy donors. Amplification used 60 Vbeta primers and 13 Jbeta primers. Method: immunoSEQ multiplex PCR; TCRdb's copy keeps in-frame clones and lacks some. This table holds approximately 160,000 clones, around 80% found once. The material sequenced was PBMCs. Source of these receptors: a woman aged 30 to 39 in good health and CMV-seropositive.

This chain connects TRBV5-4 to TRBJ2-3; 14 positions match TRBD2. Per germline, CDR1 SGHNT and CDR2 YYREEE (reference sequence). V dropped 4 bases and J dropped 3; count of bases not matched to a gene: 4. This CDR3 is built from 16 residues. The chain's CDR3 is CASSPGLAGETDTQYF. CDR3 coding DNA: TGTGCCAGCAGCCCGGGACTAGCGGGAGAAACAGATACGCAGTATTTT.

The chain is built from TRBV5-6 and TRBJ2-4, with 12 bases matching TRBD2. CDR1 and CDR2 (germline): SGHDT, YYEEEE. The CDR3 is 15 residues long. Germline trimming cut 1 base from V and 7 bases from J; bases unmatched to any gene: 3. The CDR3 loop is CASSLRLAGVNIQYF. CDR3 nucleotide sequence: TGTGCCAGCAGCTTGAGACTAGCGGGAGTTAACATTCAGTACTTC.

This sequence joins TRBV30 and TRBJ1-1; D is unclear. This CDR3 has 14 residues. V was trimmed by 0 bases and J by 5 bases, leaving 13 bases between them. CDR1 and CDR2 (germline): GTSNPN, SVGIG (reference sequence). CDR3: CAWSVRGRQTEAFF. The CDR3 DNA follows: TGTGCCTGGAGTGTACGGGGAAGGCAGACTGAAGCTTTCTTT.

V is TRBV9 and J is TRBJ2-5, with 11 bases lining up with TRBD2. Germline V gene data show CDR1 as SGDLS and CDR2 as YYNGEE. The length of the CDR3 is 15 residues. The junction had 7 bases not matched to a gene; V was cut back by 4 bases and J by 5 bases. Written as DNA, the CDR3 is TGTGCCAGCAGCCTTACTAGCGGGAGAGGGGAGACCCAGTACTTC. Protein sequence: CASSLTSGRGETQYF.

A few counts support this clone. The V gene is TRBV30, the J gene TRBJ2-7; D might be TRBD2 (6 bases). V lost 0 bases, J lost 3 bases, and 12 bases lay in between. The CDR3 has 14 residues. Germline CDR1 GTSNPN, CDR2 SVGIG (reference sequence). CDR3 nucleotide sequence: TGTGCCTGGAGTGTGGGGGAGGAGCTCTACGAGCAGTACTTC. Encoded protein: CAWSVGEELYEQYF.

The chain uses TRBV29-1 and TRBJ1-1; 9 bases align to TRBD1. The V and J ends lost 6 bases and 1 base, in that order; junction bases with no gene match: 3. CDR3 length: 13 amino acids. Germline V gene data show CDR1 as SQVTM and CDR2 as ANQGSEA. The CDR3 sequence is CSVLGQGNTEAFF. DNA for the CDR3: TGCAGCGTCTTGGGACAGGGGAACACTGAAGCTTTCTTT.

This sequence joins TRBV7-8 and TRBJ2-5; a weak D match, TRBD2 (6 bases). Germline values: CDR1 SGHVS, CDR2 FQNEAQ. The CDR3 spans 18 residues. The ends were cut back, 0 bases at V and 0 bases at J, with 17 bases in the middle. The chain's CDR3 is CASSLARVEGTYQETQYF. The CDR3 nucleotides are TGTGCCAGCAGCTTAGCCCGGGTGGAGGGAACGTACCAAGAGACCCAGTACTTC.

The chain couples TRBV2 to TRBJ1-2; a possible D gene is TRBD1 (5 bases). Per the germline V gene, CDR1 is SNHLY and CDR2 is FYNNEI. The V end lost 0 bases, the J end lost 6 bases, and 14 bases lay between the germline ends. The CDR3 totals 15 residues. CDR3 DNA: TGTGCCAGCAGTGAAGCGCGACGGGGGTGGGATGGCTACACCTTC. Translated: CASSEARRGWDGYTF.

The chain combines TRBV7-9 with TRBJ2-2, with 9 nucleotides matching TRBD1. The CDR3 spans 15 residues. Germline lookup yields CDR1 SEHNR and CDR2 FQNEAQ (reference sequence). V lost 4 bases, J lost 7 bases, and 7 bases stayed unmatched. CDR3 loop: CASSSKQGAVGELFF. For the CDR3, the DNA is TGTGCCAGCAGCTCAAAACAGGGGGCGGTCGGGGAGCTGTTTTTT.

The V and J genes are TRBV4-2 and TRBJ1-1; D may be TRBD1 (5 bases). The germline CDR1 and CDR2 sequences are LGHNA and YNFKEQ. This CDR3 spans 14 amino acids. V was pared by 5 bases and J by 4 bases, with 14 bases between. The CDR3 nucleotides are TGTGCCAGCAGCTTAGGAGGGGCGAGCACTGAAGCTTTCTTT. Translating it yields CASSLGGASTEAFF.